This T cell receptor (beta chain) was found in a study of tumor-infiltrating lymphocytes in primary liver carcinoma. From about 0.5 ug of total RNA, TCR beta-specific cDNA was reverse-transcribed using a constant-region primer. A slightly modified ARM-PCR protocol with three nested multiplex PCR rounds produced these TCR beta libraries. TRBV1-TRBV30 forward primers paired with a C-beta reverse primer were used in the first two PCR rounds, which ran roughly 11 cycles each. Each CDR3 protein gets one entry after TCRdb re-called the multiplex PCR reads with MiXCR. The table lists roughly 190,000 distinct CDR3 sequences, over 80% of them singletons. This clonotype was counted a single time. A junction end diverges from the germline sequence, so it may reflect a read error. CDR1 is SGHRS, CDR2 YFSETQ, per germline. CDR3 length: 16 amino acids. Scientists recovered RNA and DNA together from roughly 21-30 mg of unsorted bulk tissue.

The chain combines TRBV5-1 with TRBJ2-1, with 10 nucleotides matching TRBD2. The TCR comes from a man aged 35 to 55 with primary liver carcinoma and hepatitis B virus infection. The sequenced material came from tumor tissue from primary liver carcinoma. The CDR3 is CASSSSGGQTYNKQFF. Written as DNA, the CDR3 is TGCGCCAGCAGCTCTAGCGGGGGCCAAACCTACAATAAGCAGTTCTTC.